A single sample gave rise to the 2 T cell receptor beta chains below, sequenced in a study of blood T cell repertoires in COVID-19. Clones were read by immunoSEQ multiplex PCR, and TCRdb kept only the in-frame ones, dropping some. The sample lists about 50,000 clones, more than 70% seen once, with 6.5% in the top ten. What was sequenced was peripheral blood. The receptors here all came from a man aged 55 to 69 with acute or convalescent COVID-19.

The rearrangement links TRBV5-1 to TRBJ2-7; no clear D gene. Trimming removed 3 bases from V and 1 base from J, with 11 bases in between. In germline, CDR1 is SGHRS, CDR2 YFSETQ. The CDR3 spans 14 residues. CDR3 region: CASSSTTDSYEQYF. CDR3 coding DNA: TGCGCCAGCAGCTCCACTACTGATTCCTACGAGCAGTACTTC.

This clone was recorded once. The rearrangement uses TRBV7-9 and TRBJ2-1, with 11 bases aligning to TRBD2. Germline V gene lookup returns CDR1 SEHNR and CDR2 FQNEAQ (reference sequence). V shed 6 bases and J 15 bases; nucleotides not matched to a gene: 7. This CDR3 comprises 12 residues. The CDR3 DNA sequence: TGTGCCAGCAGAAAACTTAGCGGGAGGGCGTTCTTC. Its protein is CASRKLSGRAFF.